This T cell receptor (beta chain) was captured in a study of T cell repertoires in cytomegalovirus infection. About the research overall: Recently identified HLA-C-restricted CMV epitopes were among the peptides used.

This clonotype was observed a few times. Its antigen is still unknown. The study, taken as a whole, reports: The response measured ex vivo was dominated by TCR beta clonotypes (HLA-C-restricted and CMV-specific). CMV carriers having the relevant HLA were flagged by cumulative public TCR beta family frequency.

V lost 3 bases, J lost 2 bases, and 9 bases lay in between. This CDR3 contains 14 residues. The germline CDR1 and CDR2 sequences are SGHVS and FNYEAQ. From the reads, TCRdb called clonotypes with MiXCR, one entry per CDR3 protein. Here the sample spans 700,000 to 900,000 distinct CDR3 sequences, almost 30% being singletons. Sequenced here: cultured CD8+ T cells from PBMCs, sampled from culture after CMV antigen stimulation. The chain carries TRBV7-6 and TRBJ2-3; weak D call: TRBD2 (5 bases). The TCR originated in a human donor in good health (CMV status not recorded). Some clones in this sample may be carry-over from other donors' samples. The CDR3 nucleotides read TGTGCCAGCAGCTTTTTCGGGGACACAGATACGCAGTATTTT. Translating gives CASSFFGDTDTQYF.